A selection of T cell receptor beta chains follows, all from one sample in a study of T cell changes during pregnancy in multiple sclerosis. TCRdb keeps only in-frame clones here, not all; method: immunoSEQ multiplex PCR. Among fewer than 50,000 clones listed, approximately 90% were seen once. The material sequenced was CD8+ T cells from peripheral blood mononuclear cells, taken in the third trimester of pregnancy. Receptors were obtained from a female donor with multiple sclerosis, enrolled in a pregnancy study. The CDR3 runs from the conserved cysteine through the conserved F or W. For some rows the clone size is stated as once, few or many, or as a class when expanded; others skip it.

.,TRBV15,CATGGGTGQGYTDTQYF
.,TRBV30,CAWSVVNRWAFF
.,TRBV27,CASRNLGTAANEKLFF
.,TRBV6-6,CASSPSEVGLYGYTF
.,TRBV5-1,CASSFSGNYEQYF
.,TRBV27,CASSFQGTSYEQYF
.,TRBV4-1,CASTFDRGNTEAFF
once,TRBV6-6,CASSWTGHGYTF
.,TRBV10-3,CAIGDRSSTEAFF
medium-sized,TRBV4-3,CASSQVPSSSGANVLTF
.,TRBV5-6,CASSDDSPYEQYF
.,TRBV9,CASSPRVNTEAFF
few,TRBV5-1,CASSLRGNTEAFF
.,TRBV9,CASSVAGTEAFF
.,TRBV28,CASGAYGALNQPQHF
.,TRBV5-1,CASSPGTGNYGYTF
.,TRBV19,CASSFYRGEAFF
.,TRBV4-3,CASSQEAGTGEKLFF
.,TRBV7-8,CASSLARGGLTEAFF
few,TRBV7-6,CASSIGAGQGYEQYF
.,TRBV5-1,CASSFIAGGPGVTDTQYF
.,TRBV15,CATSRGTGGSTEAFF
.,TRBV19,CASSIPTAGTEAFF
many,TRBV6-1,CASSETLSVETQYF
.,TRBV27,CASSLMVAGGSPLHF
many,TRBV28,CASSLGTGDTDTQYF
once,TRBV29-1,CSVEDGAAITTDTQYF
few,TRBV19,CASSPTLNTEAFF
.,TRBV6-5,CASTGGTENSPLHF
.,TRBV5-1,CASSPRTGGNGYTF
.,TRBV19,CASSSLQGAVNYGYTF
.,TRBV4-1,CATLGDTGELFF
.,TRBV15,CATSRVTGTVYEQYF
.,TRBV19,CASSPTEHTYEQYF
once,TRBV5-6,CASSLGGADTQYF
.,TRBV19,CASSTGTGSLHSPLHF
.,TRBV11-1,CAQQRLLNTEAFF
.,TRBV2,CASRGRGSYEQYF
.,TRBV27,CASTPSPGYNSPLHF
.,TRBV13,CASSLDLADEQYF
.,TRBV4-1,CASSLGGSTGELFF